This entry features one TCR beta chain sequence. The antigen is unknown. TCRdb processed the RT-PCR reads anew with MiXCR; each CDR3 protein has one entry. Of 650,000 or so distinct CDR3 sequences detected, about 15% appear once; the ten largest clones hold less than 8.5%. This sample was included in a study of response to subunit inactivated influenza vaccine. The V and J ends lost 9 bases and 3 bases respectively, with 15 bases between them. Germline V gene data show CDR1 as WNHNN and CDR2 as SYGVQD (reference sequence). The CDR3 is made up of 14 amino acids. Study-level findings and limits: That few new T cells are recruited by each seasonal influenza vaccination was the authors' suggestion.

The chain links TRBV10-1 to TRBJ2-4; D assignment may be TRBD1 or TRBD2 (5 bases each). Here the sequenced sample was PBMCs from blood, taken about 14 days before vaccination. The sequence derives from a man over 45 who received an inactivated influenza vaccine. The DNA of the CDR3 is TGCGCCAGTCCCTCGGGGCGAAGCAAAAACATTCAGTACTTC. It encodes CASPSGRSKNIQYF.